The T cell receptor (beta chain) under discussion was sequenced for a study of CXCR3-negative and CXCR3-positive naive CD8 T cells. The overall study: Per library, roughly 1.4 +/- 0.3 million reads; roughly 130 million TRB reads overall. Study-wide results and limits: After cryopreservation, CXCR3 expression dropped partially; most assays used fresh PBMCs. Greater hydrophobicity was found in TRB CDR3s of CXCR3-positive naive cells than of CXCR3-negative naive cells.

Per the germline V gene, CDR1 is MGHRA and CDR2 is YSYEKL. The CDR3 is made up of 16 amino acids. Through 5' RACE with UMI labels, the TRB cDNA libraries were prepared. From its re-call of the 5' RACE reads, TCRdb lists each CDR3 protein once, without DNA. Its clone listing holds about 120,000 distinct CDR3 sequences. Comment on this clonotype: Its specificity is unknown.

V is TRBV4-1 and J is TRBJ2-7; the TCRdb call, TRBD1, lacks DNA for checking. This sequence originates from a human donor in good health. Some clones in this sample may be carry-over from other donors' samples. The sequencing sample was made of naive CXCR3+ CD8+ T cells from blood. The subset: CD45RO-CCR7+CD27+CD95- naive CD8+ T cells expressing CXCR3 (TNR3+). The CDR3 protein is CASSQGGQASSYEQYF.